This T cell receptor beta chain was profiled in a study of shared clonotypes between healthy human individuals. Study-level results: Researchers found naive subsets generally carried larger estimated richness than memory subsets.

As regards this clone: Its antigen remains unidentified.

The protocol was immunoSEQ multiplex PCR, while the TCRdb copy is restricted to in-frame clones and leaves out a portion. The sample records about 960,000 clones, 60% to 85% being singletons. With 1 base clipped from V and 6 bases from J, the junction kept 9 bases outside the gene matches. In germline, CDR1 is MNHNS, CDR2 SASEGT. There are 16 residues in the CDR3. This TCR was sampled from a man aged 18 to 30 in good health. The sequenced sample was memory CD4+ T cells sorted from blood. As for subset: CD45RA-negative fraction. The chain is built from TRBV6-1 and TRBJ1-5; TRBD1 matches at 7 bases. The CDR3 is CASSEGGGSGSQPQHF. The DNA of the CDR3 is TGTGCCAGCAGTGAAGGAGGGGGCTCCGGTAGTCAGCCCCAGCATTTT.